Listed below are T cell receptor beta chains from one sample, sequenced in a study of CD8 T cells in ankylosing spondylitis. MiXCR was run by TCRdb on the 5' RACE reads, yielding one entry per CDR3 protein. The data hold 150,000 to 200,000 distinct CDR3 sequences, with around 13% observed a single time. Sequencing used blood, either unsorted or a sorted T cell fraction (not recorded which). These receptors all come from a male donor with ankylosing spondylitis or in good health (not recorded which). CDR3s include the opening cysteine and the closing phenylalanine or tryptophan. D genes are given only for firm matches. Expanded clones get a size class; other rows say once, few or many, or leave the size out.

TRBD2	TRBV6-5	TRBJ2-5	.	TGTGCCAGCATTAGCGGGAGTGATGAGACCCAGTACTTC	CASISGSDETQYF
TRBD2	TRBV27	TRBJ2-3	.	TGTGCCAGCAGTTTATGGATGGGACTAGCGGGAGGTCGAGATACGCAGTATTTT	CASSLWMGLAGGRDTQYF
.	TRBV7-8	TRBJ2-2	.	TGTGCCAGCAGCGTCGGGTCGGGTGGGGAGCTGTTTTTT	CASSVGSGGELFF
TRBD1	TRBV15	TRBJ2-7	.	TGTGCCACCAGCAGAGGGGATGAGACAGGGTTCGAGCAGTACTTC	CATSRGDETGFEQYF
.	TRBV21-1	TRBJ1-6	.	TGTGCCCTCCCCAATTCACCCCTCCACTTT	CALPNSPLHF
.	TRBV10-3	TRBJ2-3	.	TGTGCCATCAGTGAAGGTATCCTACAAGATACGCAGTATTTT	CAISEGILQDTQYF
.	TRBV6-4	TRBJ2-1	.	TGTGCCAGCAGTACCGCCCCCGAGGCTACCAATGAGCAGTTCTTC	CASSTAPEATNEQFF
.	TRBV6-2/TRBV6-3	TRBJ2-3	few	TGTGCCAGCACCACCGGACTGCGCACAGATACGCAGTATTTT	CASTTGLRTDTQYF
.	TRBV2	TRBJ2-3	.	TGTGCCAGCACGATAGGGGATACGCAGTATTTT	CASTIGDTQYF
.	TRBV20-1	TRBJ2-1	.	TGCAGTGCCAGTGGAGGCTCCAGCTCCTACAATGAGCAGTTCTTC	CSASGGSSSYNEQFF
.	TRBV12-3/TRBV12-4	TRBJ2-5	few	TGTGCCAGCAGTACAGACCAAGAGACCCAGTACTTC	CASSTDQETQYF
.	TRBV4-2	TRBJ2-7	few	TGTGCCAGCAGCCAAGTGGGTCACGAGCAGTACTTC	CASSQVGHEQYF
.	TRBV7-9	TRBJ1-6	.	TGTGCCAGCAGCTTGTCAGGGTCGGATTCACCCCTCCACTTT	CASSLSGSDSPLHF
.	TRBV29-1	TRBJ2-7	many	TGCAGCGTTGTTCGGGCTAGCGTCCTCTACGAGCAGTACTTC	CSVVRASVLYEQYF
TRBD2	TRBV2	TRBJ2-2	few	TGTGCCAGCAGTGAAGATGGGACTAGCGGGTTGAACACCGGGGAGCTGTTTTTT	CASSEDGTSGLNTGELFF
TRBD1	TRBV12-3/TRBV12-4	TRBJ2-2	few	TGTGCCAGCAGTCCGTCCGGGACAGGGATCGGGGAGCTGTTTTTT	CASSPSGTGIGELFF
TRBD2	TRBV10-3	TRBJ2-7	many	TGTGCCATCAGTGAGTCCCCTAGCGGGGGCAACTACGAGCAGTACTTC	CAISESPSGGNYEQYF
.	TRBV4-1	TRBJ1-5	many	TGCGCCAGCAGCCAACAGGGTATGGGCAATCAGCCCCAGCATTTT	CASSQQGMGNQPQHF
TRBD2	TRBV3-1	TRBJ2-5	.	TGTGCCAGCAGCCAATTACGGGGGGACCCCAAAGAGACCCAGTACTTC	CASSQLRGDPKETQYF
.	TRBV7-2	TRBJ2-7	few	TGTGCCATCAGGGGCGAGGACGGAAGCTCCTACGAGCAGTACTTC	CAIRGEDGSSYEQYF
.	TRBV5-1	TRBJ2-7	.	TGCGCCAGCAGCTTTGGGTTCCGCTCCTACGAGCAGTACTTC	CASSFGFRSYEQYF
.	TRBV5-1	TRBJ1-2	few	TGCGCCAGCAGCCCCGGGAGGGGCGATAACTATGGCTACACCTTC	CASSPGRGDNYGYTF
TRBD2	TRBV7-9	TRBJ2-1	many	TGTGCCAGCAGTTTAGCGGGGAGCTCCTACAATGAGCAGTTCTTC	CASSLAGSSYNEQFF
.	TRBV7-9	TRBJ1-2	.	TGTGCCAGCAGCGAGGACAGTTCTGGCTACACCTTC	CASSEDSSGYTF
TRBD2	TRBV20-1	TRBJ2-3	.	TGCAGTGCTAGAGATGCGGGGGGCGCAAGCACAGATACGCAGTATTTT	CSARDAGGASTDTQYF
.	TRBV2	TRBJ2-1	.	TGTGCCAGCAAAGACGGGTTACGGGGCAATGAGCAGTTCTTC	CASKDGLRGNEQFF
TRBD2	TRBV4-1	TRBJ2-3	many	TGCGCCAGCAGCCCTAGCGGGGGTTTGAGCACAGATACGCAGTATTTT	CASSPSGGLSTDTQYF
TRBD1	TRBV12-3/TRBV12-4	TRBJ2-5	few	TGTGCCAGCAGGCCGGACAGGGGAGCACAGGAGACCCAGTACTTC	CASRPDRGAQETQYF
.	TRBV19	TRBJ1-4	few	TGTGCCAGTAGTATATATGAGAGTGAAAAACTGTTTTTT	CASSIYESEKLFF
.	TRBV4-1	TRBJ2-1	.	TGCGCCAGCAGCCGCGGTGGACTACCTGGGGTTTACAATGAGCAGTTCTTC	CASSRGGLPGVYNEQFF
.	TRBV9	TRBJ1-1	.	TGTGCCAGCAGCGTAGCAGGGGAAGTAACTGAAGCTTTCTTT	CASSVAGEVTEAFF
.	TRBV20-1	TRBJ2-3	.	TGCAGTGCAGAGACGAGTGGGGGGGATACGCAGTATTTT	CSAETSGGDTQYF
.	TRBV4-2	TRBJ1-1	many	TGTGCCAGCAGCCTTTTACAGGGGAACACTGAAGCTTTCTTT	CASSLLQGNTEAFF
TRBD1	TRBV27	TRBJ2-7	many	TGTGCCAGCAGTATGACAGGGGGAGGCCACGAGCAGTACTTC	CASSMTGGGHEQYF
.	TRBV5-1	TRBJ2-2	.	TGCGCCAGCAGCTTCGAGAACACCGGGGAGCTGTTTTTT	CASSFENTGELFF
TRBD2	TRBV27	TRBJ2-3	few	TGTGCCAGCAGTTGGCGGGGGACTAGCACAGATACGCAGTATTTT	CASSWRGTSTDTQYF
.	TRBV7-9	TRBJ2-5	.	TGTGCCAGCAGCCCCGACTACAACCAAGAGACCCAGTACTTC	CASSPDYNQETQYF
.	TRBV30	TRBJ2-2	few	TGTGCCTGGAGTGTTGGAGCGGTCGCGAACACCGGGGAGCTGTTTTTT	CAWSVGAVANTGELFF
.	TRBV10-3	TRBJ2-1	.	TGTGCCATCAGTGAGAAGACAGGCGATGGGATTGAGCAGTTCTTC	CAISEKTGDGIEQFF
.	TRBV16	TRBJ2-7	few	TGTGCCAGCAGCCAGGGCCTTAGATCCTACGAGCAGTACTTC	CASSQGLRSYEQYF
TRBD2	TRBV20-1	TRBJ2-1	.	TGCAGTGCTAGTACCGGGAGTCTAGCGGACAATGAGCAGTTCTTC	CSASTGSLADNEQFF
.	TRBV6-4	TRBJ2-1	few	TGTGCCAGCAGTGACTCGCCGTCCAATGAGCAGTTCTTC	CASSDSPSNEQFF
.	TRBV7-9	TRBJ2-7	.	TGTGCCAGCAGCTTAGAGCACCGACCCGAGCAGTACTTC	CASSLEHRPEQYF
.	TRBV30	TRBJ1-2	few	TGTGCCTGGACCCCAGTTGGGCAGGCCAACTTCTATGGCTACACCTTC	CAWTPVGQANFYGYTF
TRBD2	TRBV6-5	TRBJ2-1	.	TGTGCCAGCAGTTACTCCGGACTAGCGGCCAATGAGCAGTTCTTC	CASSYSGLAANEQFF
TRBD1	TRBV6-2/TRBV6-3	TRBJ2-3	.	TGTGCCAGCAGTGGACAGGGCGGGGATACGCAGTATTTT	CASSGQGGDTQYF
.	TRBV5-1	TRBJ1-1	many	TGCGCCAGCAGCTTGGGTGACCCGGACCCGAGGGCTTTCTTT	CASSLGDPDPRAFF
.	TRBV30	TRBJ2-1	few	TGTGCCTGGTCAGACCCGAGCTCCTACAATGAGCAGTTCTTC	CAWSDPSSYNEQFF
.	TRBV3-1	TRBJ2-5	.	TGTGCCAGCAGCCTCCCAGGAATAGCGCTGCAAGAGACCCAGTACTTC	CASSLPGIALQETQYF
.	TRBV27	TRBJ2-5	.	TGTGCCAGCAGTTTCCGCCCATGGGACCCGGGGGAGACCCAGTACTTC	CASSFRPWDPGETQYF
.	TRBV12-3/TRBV12-4	TRBJ2-3	few	TGTGCCAGCAGTTTTGGGGGGCCAGGCACAGATACGCAGTATTTT	CASSFGGPGTDTQYF
TRBD2	TRBV2	TRBJ2-1	many	TGTGCCAGCAGTGAAAGGACTAGCGGGTTGGCTGAGCAGTTCTTC	CASSERTSGLAEQFF
TRBD1	TRBV4-1	TRBJ1-6	.	TGCGCCAGCAGCGGCGGGACAGTTTCACCCCTCCACTTT	CASSGGTVSPLHF
.	TRBV5-1	TRBJ2-7	many	TGCGCCAGCAGCTTGGGGGACACGTACTCCTACGAGCAGTACTTC	CASSLGDTYSYEQYF
.	TRBV28	TRBJ2-5	.	TGTGCCAGCAGTTCCCCCTCCGGGGGCGGTGAGACCCAGTACTTC	CASSSPSGGGETQYF